This T cell receptor beta chain is drawn from a study of T cell responses to AZD1222 COVID-19 vaccine. Sequencing was performed with immunoSEQ multiplex PCR; in TCRdb, only in-frame clones are kept and a portion is missing. The sample carries about 120,000 clones, 70% to 90% recorded once. Points on this clone: As yet, its antigen is unknown.

The CDR3 covers 15 residues. Trimming stripped 5 bases from V and 2 bases from J, with 16 bases between. CDR1 is SGHTA, CDR2 FQGNSA, per germline. Study-wide points: Researchers report vaccine-associated CD4 TCRs spanning spike, with dominance at 160-218 and 743-854. Repertoires in all cases were sampled only once the peak T cell response had passed.

This receptor was obtained from an adult in good health. The chain couples TRBV7-2 to TRBJ2-7; D ambiguous. Material: peripheral blood, obtained on day 0 of MenACWY control vaccination. DNA for the CDR3: TGTGCCAGCAGCCCCACCGAAGAGTGGCCCTACGAGCAGTACTTC. Encoded protein: CASSPTEEWPYEQYF.